Shown below are 17 T cell receptor beta chains from a single sample sequenced in a study of T cell repertoires in cytomegalovirus infection. No antigen has been assigned to these receptors. MiXCR was run by TCRdb on the reads, yielding one entry per CDR3 protein. The table lists about a million distinct CDR3 sequences, approximately 31% of them singletons, with roughly 12% in the top ten. Sequences were derived from cultured CD8+ T cells from PBMCs, sampled from culture after CMV antigen stimulation. The receptors shown here come from a human donor in good health (CMV status not recorded). Some clones in this sample may be carry-over from other donors' samples.

The rearrangement uses TRBV29-1 and TRBJ1-4; 7 positions agree with TRBD1. The CDR3 length is 11 residues. Germline V gene data show CDR1 as SQVTM and CDR2 as ANQGSEA. J lost 14 bases, V lost 6 bases, and 9 bases had no gene match. As DNA, the CDR3 is TGCAGCGTCGACAGGGACGGGAAGCTGTTTTTT. Translating it yields CSVDRDGKLFF.

This clonotype has ten or more counts. The V and J genes are TRBV7-2 and TRBJ2-5, with 7 bases aligning to TRBD1. This CDR3 contains 15 residues. In germline, CDR1 is SGHTA, CDR2 FQGNSA. J lost 3 bases, V lost 0 bases, and 4 bases had no gene match. The DNA of the CDR3 is TGTGCCAGCAGCTTAGCCGGGACAGAGGAAGAGACCCAGTACTTC. It yields the protein CASSLAGTEEETQYF.

V and J are TRBV12-3 or TRBV12-4 and TRBJ1-2, with a possible D match to TRBD1 (5 bases). Trimming took off 2 bases at V and 7 bases at J, with 17 bases between the two ends. This CDR3 has 15 amino acids. CDR3 region: CASSLSLGGGSGYTF. The CDR3 nucleotides are TGTGCCAGCAGTTTAAGCTTGGGGGGGGGAAGTGGCTACACCTTC.

This chain uses TRBV12-3 or TRBV12-4 with TRBJ2-7, with TRBD2 matching 7 bases. Losses at the gene ends were 3 bases for V and 7 bases for J; bases not matched to a gene: 0. This CDR3 is built from 11 residues. The CDR3 sequence: CASSLRGEQYV. The CDR3 DNA is TGTGCCAGCAGTTTGCGGGGGGAGCAGTACGTC.

This chain connects TRBV25-1 to TRBJ1-2; D is ambiguous. Looked up from germline, CDR1 is MGHDK and CDR2 is SYGVNS. V gave up 8 bases and J gave up 3 bases, with 13 bases separating them. CDR3 size: 13 residues. The CDR3 DNA reads as TGTGCCAGCTCCTTCGGGTCGGACTATGGCTACACCTTC. Encoded protein: CASSFGSDYGYTF.

This clonotype was seen repeatedly, ten times or more. The chain employs TRBV6-2 or TRBV6-3 and TRBJ1-1; perhaps TRBD1 as D (5 bases). CDR3 length: 14 residues. Germline CDR1 MNHEY, CDR2 SVGEGT. V lost 6 bases to trimming and J lost 1 base, with 12 bases between them. The CDR3 coding sequence is TGTGCCAGCAGGCCTGGACAAGCGAACACTGAAGCTTTCTTT. This encodes CASRPGQANTEAFF.

This chain connects TRBV27 to TRBJ2-7; TRBD1 aligns across 7 bases. J gave up 3 bases and V 5 bases, and 10 bases lay outside the gene matches. Germline V gene sequence: CDR1 MNHEY, CDR2 SMNVEV (reference sequence). The length of the CDR3 is 15 residues. DNA for the CDR3: TGTGCCAGCAGTGACGACAGGGAAGGATTCTACGAGCAGTACTTC. As protein: CASSDDREGFYEQYF.

This clonotype is a singleton in its sample. A much more abundant neighbour one base away suggests this may be a read error. The chain carries TRBV7-9 and TRBJ2-5; no firm D call. Germline lookup yields CDR1 SEHNR and CDR2 FQNEAQ (reference sequence). The CDR3 spans 12 residues. The CDR3 protein is CASSSFQETQHF. The CDR3 DNA sequence: TGTGCCAGCAGCTCCTTCCAAGAGACCCAGCACTTC.

The chain employs TRBV5-6 and TRBJ1-1; D remains unclear. Trimming took 0 bases from V and 6 from J, leaving 6 bases between them. The germline CDR1 and CDR2 sequences are SGHDT and YYEEEE. This CDR3 spans 12 amino acids. CDR3: CASSLERAEAFF. CDR3 DNA sequence: TGTGCCAGCAGCTTGGAAAGGGCTGAAGCTTTCTTT.

Ten or more counts support this clonotype. The chain links TRBV7-3 to TRBJ2-1; 8 nucleotides line up with TRBD2. The V gene end was trimmed by 4 bases and the J gene end by 3 bases; junction bases not matched to a gene: 5. The CDR3 runs to 15 residues. Germline V gives CDR1 SGHTA, CDR2 FQGTGA. As DNA, the CDR3 is TGTGCCAGCAGCTCCAGCGGGGGCCGCTACAATGAGCAGTTCTTC. Protein: CASSSSGGRYNEQFF.

The CDR3 DNA reads as TGTGCCAGCAGTTTGGCGGGGGGGTTTGGGGCCAACGTCCTGACTTTC. Translated: CASSLAGGFGANVLTF. The chain joins TRBV27 to TRBJ2-6, with TRBD2 matching 9 bases. Germline CDR1 and CDR2: MNHEY and SMNVEV (reference sequence). The CDR3 contains 16 residues. With V trimmed by 3 bases and J by 3 bases, 3 bases remained unmatched.

This clonotype was picked up one time. This chain uses TRBV28 with TRBJ1-5; 7 bases are a match to TRBD1. Trimming took 6 bases from V and 5 from J; bases not matched to a gene: 7. CDR1 and CDR2 from the germline V gene are MDHEN and SYDVKM. CDR3 length equals 14 residues. CDR3 DNA sequence: TGTGCCAGCAGCACCGGGACAGAAGATCAGCCCCAGCATTTT. Translated, it gives CASSTGTEDQPQHF.

The V and J genes are TRBV5-8 and TRBJ2-7; 10 nucleotides agree with TRBD2. Per the germline V gene, CDR1 is SGHTS and CDR2 is YDEGEE. V was pared by 4 bases and J by 1 base, with 5 bases of the junction left unmatched. The CDR3 length is 15 residues. The CDR3 bases are TGTGCCAGCAGCCACACTAGCGGGATATCCTACGAGCAGTACTTC. Translating it yields CASSHTSGISYEQYF.

This clonotype has at least ten counts. This chain joins TRBV7-2 and TRBJ2-1; 15 positions match TRBD2. Germline CDR1 reads SGHTA; CDR2 reads FQGNSA. The CDR3 runs 16 residues. The J segment lost 8 bases and the V segment lost 8 bases, leaving 10 bases of the junction unmatched. CDR3 DNA sequence: TGTGCCAGCCTCCCCGGACTAGCGGGGGGGCTCGATGAGCAGTTCTTC. It translates to CASLPGLAGGLDEQFF.

V usage is TRBV10-3 and J usage is TRBJ1-5; D remains unclear. Germline CDR1 and CDR2: ENHRY and SYGVKD. Between the trimmed V and J ends, which lost 2 bases and 6 bases, there was a span of 20 bases. CDR3 length: 17 amino acids. CDR3 loop: CAISENPELSISQPQHF. Written as DNA, the CDR3 is TGTGCCATCAGTGAGAACCCCGAGTTGTCGATCAGTCAGCCCCAGCATTTT.

This clonotype has a handful of counts. This sequence joins TRBV12-3 or TRBV12-4 and TRBJ2-3; TRBD2 matches at 7 bases. V shed 7 bases, J shed 0 bases, and the junction held 10 bases outside the gene matches. There are 16 residues in the CDR3. The CDR3 loop is CASTFEAGLSTDTQYF. The CDR3 DNA follows: TGTGCCAGCACTTTCGAAGCGGGGCTTAGCACAGATACGCAGTATTTT.

This clonotype was detected a few times. The V and J genes are TRBV19 and TRBJ2-3; TRBD1 matches 8 bases. CDR1 and CDR2 (germline): LNHDA, SQIVND (reference sequence). The CDR3 runs 15 residues. Trimming cost V 4 bases and J 6 bases; bases outside gene matches: 9. The CDR3: CASSTPGQELDTQYF. The CDR3 DNA is TGTGCCAGTAGTACCCCGGGACAGGAATTGGATACGCAGTATTTT. The variable domain in full, completed from reference TRBV19 and TRBJ2-3, reads DGGITQSPKYLFRKEGQNVTLSCEQNLNHDAMYWYRQDPGQGLRLIYYSQIVNDFQKGDIAEGYSVSREKKESFPLTVTSAQKNPTAFYLCASSTPGQELDTQYFGPGTRLTVL.